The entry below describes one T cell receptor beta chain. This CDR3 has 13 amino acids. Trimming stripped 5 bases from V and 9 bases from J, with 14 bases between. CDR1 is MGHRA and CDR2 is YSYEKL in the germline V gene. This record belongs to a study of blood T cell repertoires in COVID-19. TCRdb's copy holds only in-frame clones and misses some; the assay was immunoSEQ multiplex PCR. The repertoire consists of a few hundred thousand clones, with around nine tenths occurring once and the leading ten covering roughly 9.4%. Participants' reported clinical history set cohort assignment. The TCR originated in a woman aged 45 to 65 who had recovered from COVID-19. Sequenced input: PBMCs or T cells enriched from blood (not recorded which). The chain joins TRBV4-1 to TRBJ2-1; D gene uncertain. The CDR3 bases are TGCGCCAGCAGCGGGCTGGCCCGACGTGAGCAGTTCTTC. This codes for CASSGLARREQFF.